The rows below give T cell receptor beta chains drawn from one sample of a study of response to subunit inactivated influenza vaccine. TCRdb recomputed calls from the RT-PCR reads with MiXCR, one row per CDR3 protein. Here the sample spans around 750,000 distinct CDR3 sequences, 21% being singletons. This sample comprised PBMCs from blood, obtained roughly 5 days after vaccination. Receptors originate from a man aged 50 to 60 who received an inactivated influenza vaccine. The CDR3 runs from the conserved cysteine through the conserved F or W. Each record gives: V gene, J gene, clone size, D gene, CDR3 protein, CDR3 DNA. D genes are given only for firm matches. The size field is filled for only some rows; it gives once, few, many or a size class.

TRBV12-3/TRBV12-4	TRBJ2-1	NA	TRBD2	CASAGLAGVLEQFF	TGTGCCAGCGCTGGACTAGCGGGAGTATTAGAGCAGTTCTTC
TRBV6-5	TRBJ1-6	many	NA	CASSTDGPLVPLHF	TGTGCCAGCAGTACCGACGGACCCTTGGTACCCCTCCACTTT
TRBV12-3/TRBV12-4	TRBJ2-7	NA	TRBD1	CASSYGVGQGFNEQYF	TGTGCCAGCAGTTATGGGGTTGGACAGGGGTTCAACGAGCAGTACTTC
TRBV7-2	TRBJ2-1	many	NA	CASSLVLSGKYNEQFF	TGTGCCAGCAGCTTAGTTCTTAGCGGAAAATACAATGAGCAGTTCTTC
TRBV24-1	TRBJ1-4	few	NA	CATSDVRDINEKLFF	TGTGCCACCAGTGATGTCCGTGACATTAATGAAAAACTGTTTTTT
TRBV5-1	TRBJ2-3	few	TRBD2	CASSNRLAGDDTQYF	TGCGCCAGCAGCAACCGACTAGCGGGAGACGATACGCAGTATTTT
TRBV24-1	TRBJ2-5	few	NA	CATSDLEETQYF	TGTGCCACCAGTGATTTGGAAGAGACCCAGTACTTC
TRBV27	TRBJ2-6	few	NA	CASSWTYGANVLTF	TGTGCCAGCAGTTGGACGTACGGGGCCAACGTCCTGACTTTT
TRBV29-1	TRBJ2-1	few	TRBD1	CSINHRGREQFF	TGCAGCATCAACCACAGGGGTCGTGAGCAGTTCTTC
TRBV6-2/TRBV6-3	TRBJ1-6	NA	NA	CASSYSTGANSPLHF	TGTGCCAGCAGTTACTCGACAGGTGCTAATTCACCCCTCCACTTT
TRBV15	TRBJ2-5	few	TRBD2	CATNSGSVQETQYF	TGTGCCACCAACAGCGGGAGTGTTCAAGAGACCCAGTACTTC
TRBV6-2/TRBV6-3	TRBJ2-7	NA	TRBD2	CASGSGGLSYEQYF	TGTGCCAGCGGCAGCGGGGGTCTCTCCTACGAGCAGTACTTC
TRBV12-3/TRBV12-4	TRBJ1-3	few	NA	CASSSLADSLSGNTIYF	TGTGCCAGCAGTTCCCTCGCGGACAGCCTCTCTGGAAACACCATATATTTT
TRBV19	TRBJ1-6	NA	NA	CASSASSGNIGSPLHF	TGTGCCAGTAGCGCCTCCTCCGGGAATATTGGTTCACCCCTCCACTTT
TRBV12-3/TRBV12-4	TRBJ1-5	many	NA	CASSLRPQPQHF	TGTGCCAGCAGTTTAAGGCCTCAGCCCCAGCATTTT
TRBV4-1	TRBJ2-1	NA	NA	CASSQGDTYYNEQFF	TGCGCCAGCAGCCAAGGGGACACTTATTACAATGAGCAGTTCTTC
TRBV7-2	TRBJ1-2	many	TRBD1	CASSPDRVYGYTF	TGTGCCAGCAGCCCGGACAGGGTTTATGGCTACACCTTC
TRBV29-1	TRBJ2-1	many	NA	CSVRPPRGGNEQFF	TGCAGCGTTCGTCCGCCCAGGGGAGGGAATGAGCAGTTCTTC
TRBV12-3/TRBV12-4	TRBJ1-1	NA	NA	CASSNPGSWWGTEAFF	TGTGCCAGCAGTAACCCCGGGAGCTGGTGGGGCACTGAAGCTTTCTTT
TRBV15	TRBJ2-7	few	NA	CATSEVRGGWYEQYF	TGTGCCACCAGCGAGGTCCGCGGGGGCTGGTACGAGCAGTACTTC
TRBV3-1	TRBJ2-7	NA	NA	CASSPDLAVYEQYF	TGTGCCAGCAGCCCGGACCTAGCAGTCTACGAGCAGTACTTC
TRBV7-2	TRBJ2-1	NA	NA	CASSLVSRGGSGYEQFF	TGTGCCAGCAGCTTAGTTTCCCGAGGGGGGTCTGGTTATGAGCAGTTCTTC
TRBV3-1	TRBJ2-3	NA	NA	CASSPGRQADTQYF	TGTGCCAGCAGCCCGGGCCGGCAGGCAGATACGCAGTATTTT
TRBV5-1	TRBJ2-1	many	NA	CASSLVWGGALPNNEQFF	TGCGCCAGCAGCTTGGTCTGGGGGGGCGCGTTGCCTAACAATGAGCAGTTCTTC
TRBV7-9	TRBJ2-7	NA	TRBD2	CASSFTETSGRGIEQYF	TGTGCCAGCAGCTTCACGGAAACTAGCGGGAGGGGCATAGAGCAGTACTTC
TRBV29-1	TRBJ2-3	NA	TRBD2	CCAWSSGERFPDTQYF	TGCTGCGCCTGGTCTAGCGGGGAGAGGTTCCCAGATACGCAGTATTTT
TRBV27	TRBJ2-5	few	NA	CASSSTWTVQETQYF	TGTGCCAGCAGTTCAACCTGGACTGTTCAAGAGACCCAGTACTTC
TRBV4-3	TRBJ2-1	few	NA	CASSPDGQPHNEQFF	TGCGCCAGCAGCCCTGATGGTCAGCCTCACAATGAGCAGTTCTTC
TRBV11-2	TRBJ2-5	NA	TRBD2	CASSLVSLAGHQETQYF	TGTGCCAGCAGCTTAGTATCGCTAGCGGGGCACCAAGAGACCCAGTACTTC